A selection of T cell receptor beta chains follows, all from one sample in a study of cytomegalovirus exposure and HLA in healthy donors. The data were produced by immunoSEQ multiplex PCR, yet TCRdb's version contains in-frame clones alone and is incomplete. The data contain 150,000 to 200,000 clones, approximately 70% of them singletons. Sequencing was carried out using PBMCs. The receptors come from a man between 35 and 55 years old in good health and CMV-seropositive. Both conserved end residues are part of each CDR3. A D gene is named only where the DNA matches it firmly. Expanded clones are given a class, and other clones once, few, many or no size at all.

d_gene: TRBD2; v_gene: TRBV5-4; abundance: .; j_gene: TRBJ2-2; CDR3aa: CASSLGPSGTGELFF; CDR3nt: TGTGCCAGCAGCTTGGGGCCTAGCGGCACCGGGGAGCTGTTTTTT
d_gene: TRBD1; v_gene: TRBV7-9; abundance: .; j_gene: TRBJ1-3; CDR3aa: CASSTDRGAGNTIYF; CDR3nt: TGTGCCAGCAGCACGGACAGGGGAGCTGGAAACACCATATATTTT
d_gene: .; v_gene: TRBV7-8; abundance: few; j_gene: TRBJ1-3; CDR3aa: CASSRGTRDIYF; CDR3nt: TGTGCCAGCAGCCGCGGGACCCGAGACATATATTTT
d_gene: TRBD2; v_gene: TRBV10-3; abundance: .; j_gene: TRBJ2-1; CDR3aa: CAISEAGGAHEQFF; CDR3nt: TGTGCCATCAGTGAGGCGGGGGGGGCCCATGAGCAGTTCTTC
d_gene: .; v_gene: TRBV13; abundance: few; j_gene: TRBJ1-2; CDR3aa: CASSLDRLYGYTF; CDR3nt: TGTGCCAGCAGCTTAGACAGGCTCTATGGCTACACCTTC
d_gene: TRBD1; v_gene: TRBV6-5; abundance: .; j_gene: TRBJ1-2; CDR3aa: CASRRTGIENGYTF; CDR3nt: TGTGCCAGCAGGAGGACAGGGATTGAAAACGGCTACACCTTC
d_gene: TRBD2; v_gene: TRBV10-3; abundance: .; j_gene: TRBJ2-3; CDR3aa: CAISTSGGDIDTQYF; CDR3nt: TGTGCCATCAGCACTAGCGGGGGGGACATAGATACGCAGTATTTT
d_gene: .; v_gene: TRBV19; abundance: .; j_gene: TRBJ2-7; CDR3aa: CASSIVAGTTYEQYF; CDR3nt: TGTGCCAGTAGTATAGTTGCAGGAACAACCTACGAGCAGTACTTC
d_gene: TRBD1; v_gene: TRBV5-4; abundance: few; j_gene: TRBJ2-7; CDR3aa: CASSRRQGSSYEQYF; CDR3nt: TGTGCCAGCAGCCGAAGACAGGGGAGCTCCTACGAGCAGTACTTC
d_gene: TRBD1; v_gene: TRBV5-6; abundance: .; j_gene: TRBJ2-7; CDR3aa: CASSFGTGLGEQYF; CDR3nt: TGTGCCAGCAGCTTTGGGACAGGGTTGGGGGAGCAGTACTTC
d_gene: TRBD2; v_gene: TRBV5-1; abundance: .; j_gene: TRBJ2-7; CDR3aa: CASSLGGGAGSYEQYF; CDR3nt: TGCGCCAGCAGCCTTGGCGGGGGGGCTGGCTCCTACGAGCAGTACTTC
d_gene: .; v_gene: TRBV20-1; abundance: .; j_gene: TRBJ2-1; CDR3aa: CSAGGVEQFF; CDR3nt: TGCAGTGCCGGAGGGGTAGAGCAGTTCTTC
d_gene: .; v_gene: TRBV7-2; abundance: .; j_gene: TRBJ2-3; CDR3aa: CASSLGQISTDTQYF; CDR3nt: TGTGCCAGCAGCTTAGGGCAGATAAGCACAGATACGCAGTATTTT
d_gene: TRBD1; v_gene: TRBV5-1; abundance: few; j_gene: TRBJ1-2; CDR3aa: CASSPGQGPFYGYTF; CDR3nt: TGCGCCAGCAGCCCAGGACAGGGGCCATTCTATGGCTACACCTTC
d_gene: .; v_gene: TRBV7-2; abundance: .; j_gene: TRBJ2-2; CDR3aa: CASSLVADGELFF; CDR3nt: TGTGCCAGCAGCTTAGTAGCGGACGGGGAGCTGTTTTTT
d_gene: .; v_gene: TRBV7-6; abundance: .; j_gene: TRBJ1-5; CDR3aa: CASSLGGSYSNQPQHF; CDR3nt: TGTGCCAGCAGCTTAGGGGGCAGTTATAGCAATCAGCCCCAGCATTTT
d_gene: .; v_gene: TRBV2; abundance: few; j_gene: TRBJ1-5; CDR3aa: CASTPSEGDQPQHF; CDR3nt: TGTGCCAGCACTCCTTCGGAGGGCGATCAGCCCCAGCATTTT
d_gene: .; v_gene: TRBV5-5; abundance: few; j_gene: TRBJ1-5; CDR3aa: CASSLGTGHLSNQPQHF; CDR3nt: TGTGCCAGCAGCTTGGGCACAGGACACCTTAGCAATCAGCCCCAGCATTTT
d_gene: TRBD1; v_gene: TRBV18; abundance: .; j_gene: TRBJ1-1; CDR3aa: CASSPLDRAAAEAFF; CDR3nt: TGTGCCAGCTCACCTCTGGACAGGGCGGCGGCTGAAGCTTTCTTT
d_gene: .; v_gene: TRBV7-9; abundance: .; j_gene: TRBJ1-1; CDR3aa: CASSFYPLEAFF; CDR3nt: TGTGCCAGCAGCTTCTACCCTCTTGAAGCTTTCTTT
d_gene: .; v_gene: TRBV7-9; abundance: .; j_gene: TRBJ2-1; CDR3aa: CASSFETGEQFF; CDR3nt: TGTGCCAGCAGCTTCGAGACAGGCGAGCAGTTCTTC
d_gene: .; v_gene: TRBV6-1; abundance: .; j_gene: TRBJ1-4; CDR3aa: CASIGARGEKLFF; CDR3nt: TGTGCCAGCATTGGGGCTAGGGGCGAAAAACTGTTTTTT
d_gene: .; v_gene: TRBV19; abundance: .; j_gene: TRBJ2-6; CDR3aa: CASSIGVTDSGANVLTF; CDR3nt: TGTGCCAGTAGTATCGGTGTGACAGACTCTGGGGCCAACGTCCTGACTTTC
d_gene: TRBD2; v_gene: TRBV15; abundance: .; j_gene: TRBJ2-5; CDR3aa: CATSRGGTSGGETQYF; CDR3nt: TGTGCCACCAGCAGAGGGGGGACTAGCGGGGGTGAGACCCAGTACTTC
d_gene: TRBD1; v_gene: TRBV5-1; abundance: .; j_gene: TRBJ2-3; CDR3aa: CASSQDRAADTQYF; CDR3nt: TGCGCCAGCAGCCAGGACAGGGCTGCAGATACGCAGTATTTT
d_gene: .; v_gene: TRBV5-4; abundance: once; j_gene: TRBJ1-6; CDR3aa: CASSHQQGTNSPLHF; CDR3nt: TGTGCCAGCAGCCATCAACAGGGAACTAATTCACCCCTCCACTTT
d_gene: TRBD1; v_gene: TRBV10-3; abundance: .; j_gene: TRBJ2-3; CDR3aa: CAIAGDSSTDTQYF; CDR3nt: TGTGCCATCGCCGGGGACAGTAGCACAGATACGCAGTATTTT
d_gene: .; v_gene: TRBV5-1; abundance: .; j_gene: TRBJ1-1; CDR3aa: CASSFGNRAYTEAFF; CDR3nt: TGCGCCAGCAGCTTTGGAAACAGGGCCTACACTGAAGCTTTCTTT
d_gene: .; v_gene: TRBV7-2; abundance: .; j_gene: TRBJ1-1; CDR3aa: CASSTPRSTEAFF; CDR3nt: TGTGCCAGCAGCACCCCTAGGAGCACTGAAGCTTTCTTT
d_gene: TRBD1; v_gene: TRBV4-2; abundance: .; j_gene: TRBJ2-1; CDR3aa: CASSQGRGSYNEQFF; CDR3nt: TGTGCCAGCAGCCAAGGCAGGGGGTCCTACAATGAGCAGTTCTTC
d_gene: .; v_gene: TRBV6-5; abundance: .; j_gene: TRBJ2-1; CDR3aa: CASSATDRPQFF; CDR3nt: TGTGCCAGCAGTGCTACCGACAGGCCCCAGTTCTTC
d_gene: .; v_gene: TRBV7-2; abundance: .; j_gene: TRBJ1-2; CDR3aa: CASSFGRVDGYTF; CDR3nt: TGTGCCAGCAGCTTCGGGAGAGTGGATGGCTACACCTTC
d_gene: TRBD1; v_gene: TRBV7-6; abundance: .; j_gene: TRBJ2-5; CDR3aa: CASSGTAQETQYF; CDR3nt: TGTGCCAGCAGCGGGACAGCCCAAGAGACCCAGTACTTC
d_gene: .; v_gene: TRBV7-2; abundance: .; j_gene: TRBJ2-3; CDR3aa: CASSLRTAEDTQYF; CDR3nt: TGTGCCAGCAGCCTACGGACTGCCGAAGATACGCAGTATTTT
d_gene: .; v_gene: TRBV7-3; abundance: .; j_gene: TRBJ2-3; CDR3aa: CASSQQGVGFRPDTQYF; CDR3nt: TGTGCCAGCAGCCAACAAGGGGTAGGGTTCCGACCAGATACGCAGTATTTT
d_gene: TRBD1; v_gene: TRBV27; abundance: few; j_gene: TRBJ1-1; CDR3aa: CASSITGGSEAFF; CDR3nt: TGTGCCAGCAGTATAACAGGGGGCTCGGAAGCTTTCTTT